The 2 T cell receptor beta chains listed next were all sequenced from one sample in a study of shared clonotypes between healthy human individuals. Sequenced by immunoSEQ multiplex PCR; TCRdb stores in-frame clones only, minus some. The profile covers approximately 470,000 clones, with 78% appearing a single time and around 11% taken by the ten largest. Sequenced: PBMCs. These receptors originate from a woman in her forties in good health. Some clones in this sample may be carry-over from other donors' samples.

CDR3 sequence reads: CASSLAQGRGLTDTQYF. The CDR3 DNA follows: TGTGCCAGCAGCTTAGCGCAAGGCAGGGGGCTTACAGATACGCAGTATTTT. This chain uses TRBV7-2 with TRBJ2-3, with TRBD1 matching 8 bases. The germline CDR1 and CDR2 sequences are SGHTA and FQGNSA. The V and J ends lost 0 bases and 3 bases, in that order; junction bases with no gene match: 8. The CDR3 is 17 residues long.

Regarding this clone: This likely traces to a read error, being one base from a far larger clone. The chain carries TRBV5-4 and TRBJ1-1; D might be TRBD1 (5 bases). Deletions cut 0 bases from V and 4 bases from J, with 16 bases between. CDR3 length: 16 amino acids. CDR1 is SGHNT and CDR2 is YYREEE in the germline V gene (reference sequence). This chain's CDR3 is CASSLAPGERGTEAFF. In DNA, the CDR3 is TGTGCCAGCAGCTTGGCCCCGGGGGAGAGGGGCACTGAAGCTTTCTTT.